These 17 T cell receptor beta chains were sequenced from one sample in a study of cytomegalovirus exposure and HLA in healthy donors (dated by TCRdb to 2016 to 2017). The library was obtained by the immunoSEQ multiplex PCR assay. For the multiplex PCR, a mixture combining 60 forward primers for TCR Vbeta segments and 13 reverse primers for TCR Jbeta segments was used. Entries here come from immuneACCESS through TCRdb and include only in-frame sequences with V and J called. Some clones fail to appear in such tables; in the studies checked, an unresolved V gene covers under half of the shortfall, and the cause of the remainder is unknown. This sample has approximately 210,000 clones in its table, and 79% of those were observed once. The top ten hold approximately 1.5% of the sample. The material sequenced was PBMCs. These receptors were collected from a girl aged 10-17 years in good health and CMV-seropositive.

The chain uses TRBV2 and TRBJ2-6; 7 bases are shared with TRBD2. CDR1 is SNHLY, CDR2 FYNNEI, per germline. This CDR3 comprises 16 residues. V lost 6 bases, J lost 4 bases, and 9 bases stayed unmatched. The CDR3 nucleotides are TGTGCCAGCAGCACTATGGGGGGGACGGGGGCCAACGTCCTGACTTTC. The encoded protein is CASSTMGGTGANVLTF.

The rearrangement joins TRBV5-1 to TRBJ1-3; D not certain. Trimming removed 6 bases from V and 0 bases from J, with 10 bases in between. The CDR3 extends over 14 amino acids. Germline lookup yields CDR1 SGHRS and CDR2 YFSETQ. As DNA, the CDR3 is TGCGCCAGCACTTCGGAGATCTCTGGAAACACCATATATTTT. This encodes CASTSEISGNTIYF. Full variable domain (rest looked up from reference TRBV5-1 and TRBJ1-3): KAGVTQTPRYLIKTRGQQVTLSCSPISGHRSVSWYQQTPGQGLQFLFEYFSETQRNKGNFPGRFSGRQFSNSRSEMNVSTLELGDSALYLCASTSEISGNTIYFGEGSWLTVV.

The rearrangement uses TRBV7-8 and TRBJ1-2; no reliable D call. Trimming left V 10 bases short and J 6 bases short, with 15 bases between. Germline CDR1 SGHVS, CDR2 FQNEAQ. The CDR3 extends over 12 amino acids. CDR3 DNA sequence: TGTGCCACCAGGCCGTATCGGGATGGCTACACCTTC. Amino acid sequence: CATRPYRDGYTF.

The chain uses TRBV7-2 and TRBJ1-1; 8 bases match TRBD1. The CDR3 extends over 14 amino acids. The trim removed 3 bases at V and 2 bases at J, leaving 2 bases unmatched. Germline CDR1 reads SGHTA; CDR2 reads FQGNSA. CDR3 amino acids: CASSLGTGNTEAFF. CDR3 DNA: TGTGCCAGCAGCTTGGGGACAGGAAACACTGAAGCTTTCTTT.

The chain couples TRBV4-3 to TRBJ1-6; TRBD1 agrees at 8 bases. This CDR3 comprises 15 residues. Germline-derived CDR1 and CDR2 are LGHNA and YSLEER. The V segment lost 3 bases and the J segment 10 bases; nucleotides outside the gene matches: 8. This chain's CDR3 is CASSQGTGGQSPLHF. The CDR3 nucleotides read TGCGCCAGCAGCCAGGGGACAGGTGGTCAGTCACCCCTCCACTTT.

The chain recombines TRBV7-8 with TRBJ1-1; TRBD1 agrees at 7 bases. The V gene's germline CDR1 is SGHVS and CDR2 FQNEAQ. The CDR3 is 14 residues long. Trimming at V came to 3 bases and at J to 2 bases, leaving 3 bases not matched to a gene. The DNA of the CDR3 is TGTGCCAGCAGCTTTGGGGACAGAAACACTGAAGCTTTCTTT. Its protein is CASSFGDRNTEAFF.

The chain recombines TRBV7-2 with TRBJ2-1; 7 bases align to TRBD1. The CDR3 sequence is 15 residues long. V lost 6 bases and J lost 6; bases outside the gene matches: 11. Germline CDR1 reads SGHTA; CDR2 reads FQGNSA. The CDR3 DNA reads as TGTGCCAGCAGTTATGACAGGGAACTCTTCAATGAGCAGTTCTTC. It encodes CASSYDRELFNEQFF. The complete variable domain, with remaining parts taken from reference TRBV7-2 and TRBJ2-1, reads GAGVSQSPSNKVTEKGKDVELRCDPISGHTALYWYRQSLGQGLEFLIYFQGNSAPDKSGLPSDRFSAERTGGSVSTLTIQRTQQEDSAVYLCASSYDRELFNEQFFGPGTRLTVL.

V usage is TRBV5-1 and J usage is TRBJ2-7, with 7 bases fitting TRBD2. CDR3 size: 16 residues. Germline V lookup: CDR1 SGHRS, CDR2 YFSETQ. V lost 0 bases to trimming and J lost 2 bases; unmatched junction nucleotides: 8. CDR3 in amino acids: CASSLGGGSFAYEQYF. CDR3 nucleotides: TGCGCCAGCAGCTTGGGGGGAGGGAGTTTTGCCTACGAGCAGTACTTC. Full variable domain (missing parts from reference TRBV5-1 and TRBJ2-7): KAGVTQTPRYLIKTRGQQVTLSCSPISGHRSVSWYQQTPGQGLQFLFEYFSETQRNKGNFPGRFSGRQFSNSRSEMNVSTLELGDSALYLCASSLGGGSFAYEQYFGPGTRLTVT.

V usage is TRBV7-2 and J usage is TRBJ2-1, with D possibly matching TRBD2 (5 bases). Germline values: CDR1 SGHTA, CDR2 FQGNSA. Between the trimmed V and J ends, which lost 1 base and 4 bases, there was a span of 11 bases. CDR3 size: 15 residues. The CDR3 protein is CASSLGPGGYNEQFF. The CDR3 coding sequence is TGTGCCAGCAGCTTAGGACCCGGCGGGTACAATGAGCAGTTCTTC.

The V and J genes are TRBV4-1 and TRBJ1-2, with TRBD1 matching over 7 bases. The CDR3 covers 14 residues. Germline CDR1 and CDR2: MGHRA and YSYEKL. The junction had 5 bases not matched to a gene; V was cut back by 3 bases and J by 4 bases. DNA of the CDR3: TGCGCCAGCAGCCAGTCAGGGGGTCTCTATGGCTACACCTTC. Encoded protein: CASSQSGGLYGYTF.

V gene TRBV10-2 combines with J gene TRBJ2-7; D might be TRBD1 (6 bases). CDR3 length: 13 residues. Trimming pared 10 bases from V and 2 bases from J, leaving 15 bases between. Germline CDR1 is WSHSY and CDR2 is SAAADI. CDR3 nucleotide sequence: TGCGCCACTTCTGAAGGGACAACCTACGAGCAGTACTTC. It specifies CATSEGTTYEQYF.

The chain combines TRBV9 with TRBJ2-3; a possible D gene is TRBD2 (6 bases). CDR1 is SGDLS, CDR2 YYNGEE, per germline. V lost 0 bases and J 10 bases, leaving 6 bases between the germline ends. This CDR3 comprises 11 residues. CDR3 amino acids: CASSVGGAQYF. DNA of the CDR3: TGTGCCAGCAGCGTAGGGGGGGCGCAGTATTTT.

This clone was observed a handful of times. V gene TRBV1 combines with J gene TRBJ2-3; the listed D gene, TRBD2, was not tested against the DNA. TRBV1 is recorded as a pseudogene. The CDR3 consists of 13 residues. For the CDR3, the DNA is TGCACCAGCAGCAGGGAGGCACCAGATACGCAGTATTTT. Amino acids: CTSSREAPDTQYF.

The V call is TRBV30, the J call TRBJ2-3; 10 nucleotides line up with TRBD2. V lost 3 bases, J lost 3 bases, and 3 bases stayed unmatched. The CDR3 spans 14 residues. The germline gives CDR1 GTSNPN, CDR2 SVGIG (reference sequence). CDR3 bases: TGTGCCTGGAGCCATAGCGGGGGGACAGATACGCAGTATTTT. Residues: CAWSHSGGTDTQYF.

V and J are TRBV10-1 and TRBJ2-3; 8 bases fit TRBD2. J gave up 10 bases and V 2 bases, and 11 bases lay outside the gene matches. The CDR3 has 15 residues. Germline CDR1 is WNHNN and CDR2 is SYGVQD (reference sequence). CDR3 DNA sequence: TGCGCCAGCAGTGAGACCCAGCGGGGGATCCCTTCGCAGTATTTT. It yields the protein CASSETQRGIPSQYF.

The chain employs TRBV27 and TRBJ1-6; D unclear. The CDR3 runs 12 residues. V shed 3 bases and J shed 14 bases, with 11 bases lying between them. Germline CDR1 and CDR2: MNHEY and SMNVEV (reference sequence). The CDR3 protein is CASSFGSATLHF. CDR3 in DNA: TGTGCCAGCAGTTTTGGAAGCGCGACCCTCCACTTT.

This clone was counted once. The V call is TRBV10-1, the J call TRBJ2-5; 12 positions match TRBD1. Trimming removed 3 bases from V and 5 bases from J; junction bases left unmatched: 7. This CDR3 contains 16 residues. Germline assignment: CDR1 WNHNN and CDR2 SYGVQD (reference sequence). This chain's CDR3 is CASSDFGTGGRETQYF. The CDR3 nucleotides are TGCGCCAGCAGTGATTTTGGGACAGGGGGCAGGGAGACCCAGTACTTC.